This is a list of T cell receptor beta chains from one sample in a study of graft-versus-host responses after intestinal transplantation. Libraries were prepared by immunoSEQ multiplex PCR; TCRdb keeps only in-frame clonotypes and omits some of them. The repertoire holds approximately 94,000 clones, with more than 75% as singletons. Their antigen targets remain unknown. The material was unstimulated CD4+ T cells sorted from spleen or lymph node cells, obtained before transplant. The receptors shown here come from a human donor who was the organ donor for an intestinal transplant. The CDR3 runs from the conserved cysteine through the conserved F or W. Fields, in order: D gene, J gene, clone size, V gene, CDR3 DNA, CDR3 protein. D genes are given only for firm matches. Size is stated for part of the rows, as once, few or many counts, or as a class when the clone is expanded.

>.|TRBJ2-7|.|TRBV6-1
TGTGCCTCTGGAACCTTGGCGGGCCTTTCCTACGAGCAGTACTTC
CASGTLAGLSYEQYF
>.|TRBJ1-1|.|TRBV6-5
TGTGCCAGCAGTTACTCGATCTTTAAAGGCGGTGAAGCTTTCTTT
CASSYSIFKGGEAFF
>.|TRBJ2-7|once|TRBV6-1
TGTGCCAGCAGCCCGAGGTACGGTCTTACCTACGAGCAGTACTTC
CASSPRYGLTYEQYF
>TRBD1|TRBJ2-7|.|TRBV2
TGTGCCAGCAGTCGGGACAGCAGCTCCTACGAGCAGTACTTC
CASSRDSSSYEQYF
>.|TRBJ2-5|.|TRBV19
TGTGCCAGTAAGTCCAGGGGTGGAGAGACCCAGTACTTC
CASKSRGGETQYF
>TRBD1|TRBJ2-2|.|TRBV9
TGTGCCAGCAGCGCAAGACGACAGGGGGCGAACACCGGGGAGCTGTTTTTT
CASSARRQGANTGELFF
>.|TRBJ2-7|.|TRBV5-1
TGCGCCAGCAGCTCGGGTTCTGGTCGCGAGCAGTACTTC
CASSSGSGREQYF
>.|TRBJ1-6|.|TRBV28
TGTGCCAGCAGTTTTATCGGAGGGTCTGGCTCACCCCTCCACTTT
CASSFIGGSGSPLHF
>TRBD1|TRBJ1-6|once|TRBV18
TGTGCCAGCTCACCACTAGATACCGGGACAGGGTACTATAATTCACCCCTCCACTTT
CASSPLDTGTGYYNSPLHF
>TRBD2|TRBJ2-1|.|TRBV19
TGTGCCAGTAGTGTTCTCGGGACTAGCGACCCCGGAGTTAATGAGCAGTTCTTC
CASSVLGTSDPGVNEQFF
>.|TRBJ2-3|.|TRBV7-2
TGTGCCAGCAGCCCCCGGAACGCGAGAGATACGCAGTATTTT
CASSPRNARDTQYF
>TRBD1|TRBJ1-1|.|TRBV6-1
TGTGCCATAAGACAGGGGGATGGAGGCACTGAAGCTTTCTTT
CAIRQGDGGTEAFF
>.|TRBJ1-1|.|TRBV10-2
TGCGCCAGCAGGGGTGCCGGGATGGGTGAAGCTTTCTTT
CASRGAGMGEAFF
>.|TRBJ2-7|.|TRBV10-3
TGTGCCATCAGTGGAGGGCAGGGAACCGAGCAGTACTTC
CAISGGQGTEQYF
>.|TRBJ2-6|.|TRBV30
TGTGCCTGTTCCCGACACTCTGGGGCCAACGTCCTGACTTTC
CACSRHSGANVLTF
>.|TRBJ1-2|few|TRBV6-1
TGTGCCAGCGAATTAACAGGGAACTATGGCTACACCTTC
CASELTGNYGYTF
>.|TRBJ2-7|.|TRBV2
TGTGCCAGCAGTGAAGCGCTTCGGGGCGGGAATCCCTCAGGGGAGCAGTACTTC
CASSEALRGGNPSGEQYF
>TRBD2|TRBJ2-5|.|TRBV11-1
TGTGCCAGCAGCCCAGCTGGGACTAGAGAGACCCAGTACTTC
CASSPAGTRETQYF
>.|TRBJ1-4|.|TRBV10-3
TGTGCCATCAGTGAGTCAAGGAATTATAATGAAAAACTGTTTTTT
CAISESRNYNEKLFF
>.|TRBJ2-7|.|TRBV7-2
TGTGCCAGCAGCTTAGAGCCAGGCTACGAGCAGTACTTC
CASSLEPGYEQYF
>TRBD2|TRBJ2-3|.|TRBV7-3
TGTGCCAGCAGCCCAGGCCGAGGGAGCGGGGGGGCGATTACAGATACGCAGTATTTT
CASSPGRGSGGAITDTQYF
>.|TRBJ1-5|.|TRBV7-2
TGTGCCAGCAGCTTATCACAGGGATATCAGCCCCAGCATTTT
CASSLSQGYQPQHF
>.|TRBJ2-2|.|TRBV9
TGTGCCAGCAGCTCGAAGGGAGGCTCCGGGGAGCTGTTTTTT
CASSSKGGSGELFF
>.|TRBJ2-7|.|TRBV6-1
TGTGCCAGCAGTGAACTCTCCCTCTACGAGCAGTACTTC
CASSELSLYEQYF
>.|TRBJ1-1|.|TRBV6-5
TGTGCCAGCAGGGGGCCGGGACTTCACCATGAAGCTTTCTTT
CASRGPGLHHEAFF
>.|TRBJ1-2|.|TRBV29-1
TGCAGCGTTGAAGGTCAACTCAGGCAGGGGCGAACTAATGGCTACACCTTC
CSVEGQLRQGRTNGYTF
>.|TRBJ2-1|.|TRBV4-1
TGCGCCAGCAGCCAACTGCAACTTCACAATGAGCAGTTCTTC
CASSQLQLHNEQFF
>.|TRBJ1-2|many|TRBV19
TGTGCCAGTAGTTCGCCAGGGAGAGCTAACTATGGCTACACCTTC
CASSSPGRANYGYTF
>TRBD1|TRBJ1-1|.|TRBV27
TGTGCCAGCAGGGCGGATGGTGCTACAGGGGGCACTGAAGCTTTCTTT
CASRADGATGGTEAFF